This TCR beta chain was retrieved from a study of T cell responses to AZD1222 COVID-19 vaccine. Overall study findings and caveats: Unmutated regions of variants are reportedly targeted by nearly half of spike-specific TCRs. Clonal diversity was possibly underestimated; the donors were predominantly white British and more often female. Receipt of two AZD1222 doses was followed by a rise in Spike-specific TCR breadth and depth.

The CDR3 is 14 amino acids. The germline gives CDR1 MNHNY, CDR2 SVGAGI (reference sequence). Trimming pared 3 bases from V and 0 bases from J, leaving 9 bases between. This clone was detected only once. Its antigen is unknown. The data were produced by immunoSEQ multiplex PCR, yet TCRdb's version contains in-frame clones alone and is incomplete. In the table there are 120,000 or so clones, about 90% of which are singletons. Sequences were derived from peripheral blood, sampled on day 0 of MenACWY control vaccination. This chain uses TRBV6-6 with TRBJ2-7; TRBD2 is a possible D gene (6 bases). The receptor was derived from an adult in good health. The CDR3 nucleotides are TGTGCCAGCAGTTATGAGGGAGGCTCCTACGAGCAGTACTTC. It specifies CASSYEGGSYEQYF.